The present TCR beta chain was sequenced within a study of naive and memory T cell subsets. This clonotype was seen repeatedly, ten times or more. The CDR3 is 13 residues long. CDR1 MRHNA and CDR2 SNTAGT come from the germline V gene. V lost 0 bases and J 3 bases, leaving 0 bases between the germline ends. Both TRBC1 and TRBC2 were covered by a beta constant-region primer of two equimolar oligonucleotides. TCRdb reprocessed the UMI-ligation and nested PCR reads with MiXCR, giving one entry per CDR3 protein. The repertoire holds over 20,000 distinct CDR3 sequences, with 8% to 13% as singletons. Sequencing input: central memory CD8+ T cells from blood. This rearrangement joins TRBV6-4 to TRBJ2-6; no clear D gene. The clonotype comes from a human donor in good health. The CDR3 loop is CASSDSGANVLTF. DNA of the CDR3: TGTGCCAGCAGTGACTCTGGGGCCAACGTCCTGACTTTC.